This T cell receptor beta chain was observed in a study of identical twins. Trimming took 4 bases from V and 7 from J, leaving 23 bases between them. This CDR3 comprises 16 residues. Germline V lookup: CDR1 SGHVS, CDR2 FQNEAQ. One entry per CDR3 protein, called by TCRdb with MiXCR from the 5' RACE reads. Altogether about 660,000 distinct CDR3 sequences are present, 8.6% being singletons, with the ten largest covering 0.8% to 1%. The same sample was also studied in work on yellow fever vaccine responses in identical twins.

The source is a woman aged 18-29 years in good health. The material sequenced was PBMCs. V is TRBV7-8 and J is TRBJ2-7; tentatively, D is TRBD1 or TRBD2 (7 bases each). The CDR3 sequence: CASSSKAGQLLWEQYF. The CDR3, as DNA: TGTGCCAGCAGCTCGAAAGCGGGACAGCTCCTTTGGGAGCAGTACTTC. The full variable domain, its missing parts supplied by reference TRBV7-8 and TRBJ2-7, is GAGVSQSPRYKVAKRGQDVALRCDPISGHVSLFWYQQALGQGPEFLTYFQNEAQLDKSGLPSDRFFAERPEGSVSTLKIQRTQQEDSAVYLCASSSKAGQLLWEQYFGPGTRLTVT.